The T cell receptor (beta chain) under discussion was sequenced for a study of blood T cell repertoires in COVID-19. About the research overall: The origin of the acute and convalescent COVID-19 samples was the United States, Italy and Spain. Sample material is recorded as cDNA or gDNA derived from T cells, B-cell-depleted T cells, or PBMCs.

Per the original methods: Amplified reference gene primers provided the basis for estimating nucleated cell counts. Data came from immunoSEQ multiplex PCR; TCRdb stores just in-frame clones and leaves some out. From that table come the V and J calls and clone size; the DNA was used to work out D and trimming. The data contain 350,000 to 400,000 clones, around 87% of them seen just once; the ten biggest clones take up 6% to 7.5%. This CDR3 has 14 amino acids. V was pared by 4 bases and J by 0 bases, with 7 bases between. The V gene's germline CDR1 is MDHEN and CDR2 SYDVKM. The sequenced sample consisted of peripheral blood. The chain carries TRBV28 and TRBJ1-3; D not resolved. The receptor was isolated from a man younger than 35 with active or convalescent COVID-19. CDR3 residues: CASSSSLSGNTIYF. The CDR3, as DNA: TGTGCCAGCAGTTCCAGTCTCTCTGGAAACACCATATATTTT. The complete variable domain, with remaining parts taken from reference TRBV28 and TRBJ1-3, reads DVKVTQSSRYLVKRTGEKVFLECVQDMDHENMFWYRQDPGLGLRLIYFSYDVKMKEKGDIPEGYSVSREKKERFSLILESASTNQTSMYLCASSSSLSGNTIYFGEGSWLTVV.